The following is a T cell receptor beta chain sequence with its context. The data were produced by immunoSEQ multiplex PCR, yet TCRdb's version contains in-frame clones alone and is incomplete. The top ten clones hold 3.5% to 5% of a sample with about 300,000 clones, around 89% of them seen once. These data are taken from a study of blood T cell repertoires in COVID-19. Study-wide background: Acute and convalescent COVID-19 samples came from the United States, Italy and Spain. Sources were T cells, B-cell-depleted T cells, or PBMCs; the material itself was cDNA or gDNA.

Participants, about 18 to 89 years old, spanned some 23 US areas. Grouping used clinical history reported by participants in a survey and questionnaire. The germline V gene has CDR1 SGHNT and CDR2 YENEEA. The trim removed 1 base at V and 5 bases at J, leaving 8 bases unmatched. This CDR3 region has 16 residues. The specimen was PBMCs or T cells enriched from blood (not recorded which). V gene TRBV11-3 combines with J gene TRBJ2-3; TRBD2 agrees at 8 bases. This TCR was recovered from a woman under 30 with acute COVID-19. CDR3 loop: CASSLVAGGGLDTQYF. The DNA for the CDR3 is TGTGCCAGCAGCTTAGTGGCGGGAGGAGGACTAGATACGCAGTATTTT.